This T cell receptor beta chain comes out of a study of PD-1 blockade in classical Hodgkin lymphoma. Study summary: Patients received nivolumab 3 mg/kg intravenously every 2 weeks.

Each and every patient relapsed after autologous stem cell transplantation, and patients got differing brentuximab vedotin exposure. The study, taken as a whole, reports: At baseline, newly diagnosed patients reportedly showed less TCR diversity than healthy donors. Complete responders' baseline diversity resembled that of newly diagnosed patients.

Sequencing was performed with immunoSEQ multiplex PCR; in TCRdb, only in-frame clones are kept and a portion is missing. Of about 94,000 clones listed, roughly 89% are singletons. The V end was cut by 5 bases, the J end by 0 bases, with 8 bases between. Germline assignment: CDR1 SGHAT and CDR2 FQNNGV. There are 14 residues in the CDR3. This clone was recorded only once. Its antigen is still unknown. The V call is TRBV11-2, the J call TRBJ1-5, with no clear D. The sequence came from a human donor with classical Hodgkin lymphoma. The sample consisted of peripheral blood mononuclear cells (PBMCs), taken before the second cycle of nivolumab. CDR3 loop: CASSPSHSNQPQHF. The DNA for the CDR3 is TGTGCCAGCAGCCCGAGCCATAGCAATCAGCCCCAGCATTTT.